Described below is a single T cell receptor (beta chain) sequence and its context. Trimming left V 0 bases short and J 6 bases short, with 15 bases between. The CDR3 runs to 16 residues. The germline V gene has CDR1 SGHTA and CDR2 FQGNSA. Naivety among CD8 cells was defined by CD45RO negativity and positive CCR7 selection, thereby excluding terminally differentiated effector memory CD45RA+ cells. The protocol was immunoSEQ multiplex PCR, while the TCRdb copy is restricted to in-frame clones and leaves out a portion. The repertoire includes about 680,000 clones, approximately 90% of them detected once, and nearly 25% sits in the top ten. The sample belongs to a study of shared clonotypes between healthy human individuals.

The receptor's source is a young man in good health. The specimen was naive CD8+ T cells sorted from blood. The V call is TRBV7-2, the J call TRBJ2-1; D is possibly TRBD2 (5 bases). In nucleotides, the CDR3 is TGTGCCAGCAGCTTAGCCCGGCTAGCTGCAACCAATGAGCAGTTCTTC. Its protein is CASSLARLAATNEQFF. The entire variable domain, with the rest obtained from reference TRBV7-2 and TRBJ2-1, is as follows: GAGVSQSPSNKVTEKGKDVELRCDPISGHTALYWYRQSLGQGLEFLIYFQGNSAPDKSGLPSDRFSAERTGGSVSTLTIQRTQQEDSAVYLCASSLARLAATNEQFFGPGTRLTVL.